Included here is one TCR beta chain sequence, with context. What this receptor recognizes is not known. One base away there is no much larger clone; base qualities are not given. The sample originates from a study of blood T cell repertoires in COVID-19 (dated by TCRdb to the early 2020s). Turning to the overall study: Collaborator samples came from the United States, Italy and Spain and covered acute and convalescent phases of COVID-19. The prospective study material was composed of cDNA or gDNA derived from T cells, B-cell-depleted T cells, or PBMCs. Subjects who had been exposed to COVID-19, were actively infected with it, or had recovered from it provided the deeply sampled blood TCRbeta repertoires that made up the dataset. The repertoires were made available in a free public database intended to serve as a resource for research on the immune response to SARS-CoV-2. The samples were drawn from the first 160 participants of the ongoing ImmuneRACE study and from under 1,500 subjects provided by 6 global collaborators. A de-identified subject ID, COVID-19 status, age in years and sex were almost always included in the sample metadata. Where available, HLA class I and class II types were obtained from metadata supplied by the sample provider rather than from assay-based typing.

Whole blood was collected in K2EDTA tubes by collaborating institutions according to the institutions' own protocols. For TCRbeta analysis, collaborators shipped samples in one of three forms: frozen whole blood, isolated PBMCs, or DNA extracted from either of those sample types. The V end gives up 4 bases and the J end 5 bases, leaving 4 bases in the junction not matched to a gene. From the cysteine through the phenylalanine, the CDR3 covers 15 amino acids. CDR3 DNA only is kept here, 45 bases in frame from base 1. The germline V gene provides CDR1 SGHRS and CDR2 YFSETQ. What the work shows at the level of the full study, not this receptor alone: Clinical and demographic metadata were provided uncurated, with the amount varying by source and participant.

The immunoSEQ Assay, a bias-controlled multiplex PCR, was used to amplify TCRbeta CDR3 regions from genomic DNA. On the study's bioinformatics: Nucleated cell counts per sample were estimated from amplification of reference gene primers within the assay. To quantify the absolute abundance of each unique TCRbeta CDR3 rearrangement, sequence reads were collapsed and filtered. For each sample, productive Simpson clonality was calculated as the square root of Simpson's diversity index across productive rearrangements. The table was pulled from immuneACCESS by TCRdb, which kept in-frame rearrangements only. Such tables lose some clones; where checked, under half of the loss comes from unresolved V genes, and the rest has no known cause. V, J and clone size were drawn from that table, and D and trimming were deduced from the DNA. The sample records more than 150,000 clones, around 85% of which are singletons. Over 2% of the sample comes from the top ten.

The sequenced sample was peripheral blood. The sequence derives from an older woman with acute or convalescent COVID-19. The sequence is built from TRBV5-1 and TRBJ1-4; TRBD1 aligns with 11 central bases. For the CDR3, the sequence is CASSQWTGGNEKLFF. The sequence in DNA is TGCGCCAGCAGCCAATGGACAGGGGGCAATGAAAAACTGTTTTTT.